Sequencing of this T cell receptor beta chain was carried out in a study of T cells expressing NK-cell markers. About the study: Sorted CD3+CD56-NKG2C+, CD3+CD56+NKG2C+ and CD3+CD56+NKG2C- T cells supplied the TCR beta repertoires. Sequencing covered eight donors, seven HCMV-seropositive and one seronegative.

Germline lookup yields CDR1 SGHDT and CDR2 YYEEEE. The CDR3 is 13 amino acids. UMIs accompanied the 5'RACE template switching by which TCR beta cDNA was made. TCRdb reprocessed the 5' RACE reads and stores each CDR3 protein as one record, lacking DNA. Here the sample table reports roughly 150,000 distinct CDR3 sequences. This clonotype was obtained from a man aged 18-75 years in good health. V gene TRBV5-6 combines with J gene TRBJ2-2; as DNA is missing, the TRBD1 call by TCRdb cannot be tested. The sample comprised blood T cells: a sorted CD56 or NKG2C T cell subset, CD4+ or CD8+ T cells, or bulk PBMC T cells (not recorded which). CDR3 sequence reads: CASIAGVTGELFF.